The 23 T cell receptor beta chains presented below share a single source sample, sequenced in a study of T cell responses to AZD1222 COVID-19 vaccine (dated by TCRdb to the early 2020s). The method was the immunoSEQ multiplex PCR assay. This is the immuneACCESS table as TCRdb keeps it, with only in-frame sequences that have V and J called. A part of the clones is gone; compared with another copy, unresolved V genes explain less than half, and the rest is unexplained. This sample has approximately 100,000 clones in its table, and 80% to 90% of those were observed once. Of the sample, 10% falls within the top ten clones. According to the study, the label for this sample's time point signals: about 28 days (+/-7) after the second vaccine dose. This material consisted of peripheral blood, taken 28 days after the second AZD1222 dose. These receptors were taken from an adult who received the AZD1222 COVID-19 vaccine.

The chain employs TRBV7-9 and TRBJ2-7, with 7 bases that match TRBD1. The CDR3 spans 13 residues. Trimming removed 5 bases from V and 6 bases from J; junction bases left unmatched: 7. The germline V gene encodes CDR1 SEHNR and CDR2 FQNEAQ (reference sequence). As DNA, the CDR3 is TGTGCCAGCAGCACGACAGGGCCGGGCGAGCAGTACTTC. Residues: CASSTTGPGEQYF.

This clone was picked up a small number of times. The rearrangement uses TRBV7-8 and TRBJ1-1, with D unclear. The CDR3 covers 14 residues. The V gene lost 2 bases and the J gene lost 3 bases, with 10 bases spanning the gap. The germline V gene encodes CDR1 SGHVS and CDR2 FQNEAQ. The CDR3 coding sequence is TGTGCCAGCAGCTTAATGATCGGAGACACTGAAGCTTTCTTT. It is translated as CASSLMIGDTEAFF.

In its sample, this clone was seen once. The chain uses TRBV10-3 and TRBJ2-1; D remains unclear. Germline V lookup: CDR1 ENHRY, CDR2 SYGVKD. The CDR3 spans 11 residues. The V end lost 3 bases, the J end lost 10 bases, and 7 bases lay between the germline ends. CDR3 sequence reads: CAISEKHEQFF. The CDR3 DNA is TGTGCCATCAGTGAAAAGCACGAGCAGTTCTTC.

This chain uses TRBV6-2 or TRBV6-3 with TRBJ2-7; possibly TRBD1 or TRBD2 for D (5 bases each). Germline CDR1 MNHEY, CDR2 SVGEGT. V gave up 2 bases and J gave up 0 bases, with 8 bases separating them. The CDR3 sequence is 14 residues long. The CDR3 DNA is TGTGCCAGCAGTTACGTGGGGGACTCCTACGAGCAGTACTTC. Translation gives CASSYVGDSYEQYF.

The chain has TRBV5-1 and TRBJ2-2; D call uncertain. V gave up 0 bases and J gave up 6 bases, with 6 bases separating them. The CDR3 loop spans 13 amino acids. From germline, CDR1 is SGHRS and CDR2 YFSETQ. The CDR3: CASSLVPAGELFF. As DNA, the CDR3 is TGCGCCAGCAGCTTGGTTCCGGCCGGGGAGCTGTTTTTT.

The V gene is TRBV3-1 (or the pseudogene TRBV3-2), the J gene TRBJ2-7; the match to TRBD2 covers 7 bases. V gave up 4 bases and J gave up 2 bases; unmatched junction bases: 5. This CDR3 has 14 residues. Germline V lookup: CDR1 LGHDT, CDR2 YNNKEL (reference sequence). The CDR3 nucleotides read TGTGCCAGCAGCCCAGGACTAGGGCCCTACGAGCAGTACTTC. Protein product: CASSPGLGPYEQYF.

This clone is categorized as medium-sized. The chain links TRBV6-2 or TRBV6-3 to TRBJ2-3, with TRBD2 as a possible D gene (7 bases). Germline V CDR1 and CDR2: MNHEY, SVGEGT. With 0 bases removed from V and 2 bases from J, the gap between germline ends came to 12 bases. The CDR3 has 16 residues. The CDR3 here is CASSYSRGRVTDTQYF. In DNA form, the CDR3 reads TGTGCCAGCAGTTACTCGCGGGGGCGGGTCACAGATACGCAGTATTTT.

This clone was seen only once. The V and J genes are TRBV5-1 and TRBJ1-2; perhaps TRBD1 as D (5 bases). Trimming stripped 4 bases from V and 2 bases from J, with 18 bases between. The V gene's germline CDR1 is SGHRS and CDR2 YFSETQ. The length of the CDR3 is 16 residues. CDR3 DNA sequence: TGCGCCAGCAGCCCCGAGGGCAGGGCTATCAACTATGGCTACACCTTC. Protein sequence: CASSPEGRAINYGYTF. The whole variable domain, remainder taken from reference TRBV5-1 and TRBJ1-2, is KAGVTQTPRYLIKTRGQQVTLSCSPISGHRSVSWYQQTPGQGLQFLFEYFSETQRNKGNFPGRFSGRQFSNSRSEMNVSTLELGDSALYLCASSPEGRAINYGYTFGSGTRLTVV.

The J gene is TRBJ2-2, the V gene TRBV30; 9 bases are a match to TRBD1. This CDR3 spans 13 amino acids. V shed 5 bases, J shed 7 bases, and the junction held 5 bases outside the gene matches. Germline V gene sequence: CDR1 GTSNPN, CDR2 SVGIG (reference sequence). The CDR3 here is CAWGTGRYGELFF. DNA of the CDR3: TGTGCCTGGGGGACAGGGAGGTACGGGGAGCTGTTTTTT.

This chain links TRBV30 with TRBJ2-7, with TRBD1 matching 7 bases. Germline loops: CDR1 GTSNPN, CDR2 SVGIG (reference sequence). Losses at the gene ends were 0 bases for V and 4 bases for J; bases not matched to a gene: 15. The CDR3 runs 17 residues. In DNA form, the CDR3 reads TGTGCCTGGAGTGTCCGGGGTCCGGGACAGAGATGGTACGAGCAGTACTTC. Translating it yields CAWSVRGPGQRWYEQYF.

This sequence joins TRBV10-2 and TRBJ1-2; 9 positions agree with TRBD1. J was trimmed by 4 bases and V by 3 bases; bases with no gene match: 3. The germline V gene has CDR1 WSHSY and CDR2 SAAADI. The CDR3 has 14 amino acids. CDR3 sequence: CASSEGGQGYGYTF. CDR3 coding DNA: TGCGCCAGCAGTGAAGGGGGACAGGGCTATGGCTACACCTTC.

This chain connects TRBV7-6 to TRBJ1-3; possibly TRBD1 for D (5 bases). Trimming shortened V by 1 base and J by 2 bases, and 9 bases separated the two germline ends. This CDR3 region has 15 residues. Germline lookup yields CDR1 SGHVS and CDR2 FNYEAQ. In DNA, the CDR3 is TGTGCCAGCAGCTTAGTCGCAGGGACTGGAAACACCATATATTTT. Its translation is CASSLVAGTGNTIYF.

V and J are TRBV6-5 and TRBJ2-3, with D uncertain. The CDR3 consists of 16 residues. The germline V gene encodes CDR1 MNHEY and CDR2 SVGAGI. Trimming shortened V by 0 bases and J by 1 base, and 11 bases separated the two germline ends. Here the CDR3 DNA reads TGTGCCAGCAGTTACTCTGGTGTCCCTGGCACAGATACGCAGTATTTT. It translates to CASSYSGVPGTDTQYF.

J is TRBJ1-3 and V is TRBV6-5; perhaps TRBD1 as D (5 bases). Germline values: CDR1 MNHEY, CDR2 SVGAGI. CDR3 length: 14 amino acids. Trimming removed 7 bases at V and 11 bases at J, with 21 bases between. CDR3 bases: TGTGCCAGCACCTCCAAATGGGGCCAAACGGCCATATATTTT. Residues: CASTSKWGQTAIYF.

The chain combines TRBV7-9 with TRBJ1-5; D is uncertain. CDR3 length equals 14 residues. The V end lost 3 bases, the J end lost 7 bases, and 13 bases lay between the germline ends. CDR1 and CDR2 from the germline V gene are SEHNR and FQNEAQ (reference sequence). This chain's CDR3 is CASSFGGGGQPQHF. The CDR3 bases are TGTGCCAGCAGCTTTGGAGGAGGCGGACAGCCCCAGCATTTT.

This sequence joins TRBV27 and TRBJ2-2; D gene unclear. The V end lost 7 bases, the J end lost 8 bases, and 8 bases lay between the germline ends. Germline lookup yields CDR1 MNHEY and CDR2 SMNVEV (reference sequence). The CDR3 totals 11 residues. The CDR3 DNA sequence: TGTGCCAGCAAAGCCGTGGGGGAGCTGTTTTTT. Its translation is CASKAVGELFF.

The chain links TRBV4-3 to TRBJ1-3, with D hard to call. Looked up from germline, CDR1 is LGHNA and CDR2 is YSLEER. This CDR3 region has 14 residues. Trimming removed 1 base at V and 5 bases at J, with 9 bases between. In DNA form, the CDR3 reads TGCGCCAGCAGCCAAGTCGGCGGAAGAAACACCATATATTTT. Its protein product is CASSQVGGRNTIYF.

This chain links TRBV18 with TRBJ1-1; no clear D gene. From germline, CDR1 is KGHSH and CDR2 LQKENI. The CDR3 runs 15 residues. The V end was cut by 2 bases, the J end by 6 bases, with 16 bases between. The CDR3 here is CASSPGVPGGAEAFF. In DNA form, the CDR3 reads TGTGCCAGCTCACCAGGGGTCCCAGGTGGGGCTGAAGCTTTCTTT.

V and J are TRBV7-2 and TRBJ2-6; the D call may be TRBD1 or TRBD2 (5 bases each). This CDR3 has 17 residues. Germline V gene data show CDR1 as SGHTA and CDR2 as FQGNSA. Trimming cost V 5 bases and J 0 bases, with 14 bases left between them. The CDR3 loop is CASSPRGSSSGANVLTF. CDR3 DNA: TGTGCCAGCAGCCCCCGGGGCTCAAGCTCTGGGGCCAACGTCCTGACTTTC.

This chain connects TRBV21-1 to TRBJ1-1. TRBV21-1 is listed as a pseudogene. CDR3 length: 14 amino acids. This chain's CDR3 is CASSKGGVDTEAFF. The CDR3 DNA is TGTGCCAGCAGCAAAGGAGGGGTTGACACTGAAGCTTTCTTT.

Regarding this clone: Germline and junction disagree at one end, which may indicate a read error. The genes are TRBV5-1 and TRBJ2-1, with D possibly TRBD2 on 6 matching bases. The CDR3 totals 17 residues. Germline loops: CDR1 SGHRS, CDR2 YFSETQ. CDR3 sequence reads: CASSLRARGTSHNEQFF. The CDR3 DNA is TGCGCCAGCAGCCTCAGGGCCCGGGGGACCTCCCACAATGAGCAGTTCTTC.

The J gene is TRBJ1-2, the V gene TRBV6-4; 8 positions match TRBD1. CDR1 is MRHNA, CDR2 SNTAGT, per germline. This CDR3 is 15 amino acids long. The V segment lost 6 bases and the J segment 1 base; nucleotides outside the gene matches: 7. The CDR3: CASRRGTGLNYGYTF. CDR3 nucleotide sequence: TGTGCCAGCAGACGGGGGACAGGACTTAACTATGGCTACACCTTC.

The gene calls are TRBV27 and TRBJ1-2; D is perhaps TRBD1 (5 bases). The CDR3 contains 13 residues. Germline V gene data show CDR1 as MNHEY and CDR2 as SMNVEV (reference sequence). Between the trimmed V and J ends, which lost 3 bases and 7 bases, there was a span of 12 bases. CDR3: CASSLLREAGYTF. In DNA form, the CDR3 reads TGTGCCAGCAGTTTGCTCAGGGAAGCTGGCTACACCTTC.